This T cell receptor (beta chain) was observed in a study of T cell repertoires in cytomegalovirus infection. From the reads, TCRdb called clonotypes with MiXCR, one entry per CDR3 protein. The data contain around 78,000 distinct CDR3 sequences, 20% to 30% of them seen just once; the ten biggest clones take up 50%. This CDR3 comprises 13 residues. Germline CDR1 is LGHNA and CDR2 is YNFKEQ. A word on this clonotype: The antigen is undetermined. At one of its ends the junction is not consistent with the germline gene, which may arise from a read error.

The receptor's source is a human donor in good health (CMV status not recorded). Some clones in this sample may be carry-over from other donors' samples. The sample was CD8+ T cells from cultured PBMCs, taken from culture after CMV antigen stimulation. This sequence joins TRBV4-2 and TRBJ1-1; D gene uncertain. This CDR3 is CASSRGKNAEAFF. The CDR3 region has the DNA TGTGCCAGCAGCCGCGGCAAGAACGCTGAAGCTTTCTTT.